One and the same sample provided the 31 T cell receptor beta chains below, sequenced in a study of early T cells in non-severe SARS-CoV-2 infection. TCRdb fed the 5' RACE reads into MiXCR, producing one record per CDR3 protein. Found here are roughly 60,000 distinct CDR3 sequences, about 5.6% of them singletons; the top ten hold 6% to 7%. The sample was whole blood. These receptors were obtained from an adult who was a healthcare worker with PCR-confirmed SARS-CoV-2 infection or an uninfected control (not recorded which).

This clonotype was detected many times. The chain is built from TRBV7-2 and TRBJ2-3, with D maybe TRBD2 (6 bases). Germline CDR1 reads SGHTA; CDR2 reads FQGNSA. CDR3 length equals 14 residues. Between the trimmed V and J ends, which lost 8 bases and 1 base, there was a span of 13 bases. The CDR3 spells CASDRAGGTDTQYF. The CDR3, as DNA: TGTGCCAGCGATCGAGCGGGCGGCACAGATACGCAGTATTTT.

This clonotype was detected ten times or more. V and J are TRBV7-3 and TRBJ1-1; D possibly corresponds to TRBD1 (6 bases). The V gene lost 3 bases and the J gene lost 6 bases, with 17 bases spanning the gap. Germline V gene lookup returns CDR1 SGHTA and CDR2 FQGTGA. The CDR3 length is 15 residues. This chain's CDR3 is CASSFSGALGAEAFF. CDR3 nucleotide sequence: TGTGCCAGCAGCTTTTCAGGGGCCCTCGGGGCTGAAGCTTTCTTT. Based on the CDR3 plus reference TRBV7-3 and TRBJ1-1, the full variable domain is GAGVSQTPSNKVTEKGKYVELRCDPISGHTALYWYRQSLGQGPEFLIYFQGTGAADDSGLPNDRFFAVRPEGSVSTLKIQRTERGDSAVYLCASSFSGALGAEAFFGQGTRLTVV.

There are many counts of this clonotype. The CDR3 spells CASSIVRTLGTGELFF. The DNA for the CDR3 is TGTGCCAGTAGTATTGTACGCACGCTGGGGACCGGGGAGCTGTTTTTT. The V gene is TRBV19, the J gene TRBJ2-2; D uncertain. Trimming removed 3 bases from V and 5 bases from J, with 16 bases in between. The CDR3 sequence is 16 residues long. Germline CDR1 LNHDA, CDR2 SQIVND (reference sequence).

The chain carries TRBV10-3 and TRBJ2-1, with a weak D call TRBD2 (7 bases). Trimming removed 0 bases from V and 8 bases from J, with 14 bases in between. CDR1 ENHRY and CDR2 SYGVKD come from the germline V gene. This CDR3 contains 15 residues. The CDR3, as DNA: TGTGCCATCAGTGAGTCGGAGGGGGGGGCCCATGAGCAGTTCTTC. This encodes CAISESEGGAHEQFF.

The sample holds many counts of this clonotype. The chain uses TRBV20-1 and TRBJ2-7; D gene uncertain. CDR3 length: 12 amino acids. V was trimmed by 1 base and J by 6 bases, leaving 10 bases between them. Germline CDR1 DFQATT, CDR2 SNEGSKA (reference sequence). CDR3 sequence: CSARVPLGEQYF. The CDR3 region has the DNA TGCAGTGCTAGAGTTCCTTTGGGCGAGCAGTACTTC.

The CDR3 coding sequence is TGTGCCAGCAGGGACTACTTCTACGAGCAGTACTTC. Protein product: CASRDYFYEQYF. This rearrangement joins TRBV27 to TRBJ2-7, with a possible D match to TRBD2 (6 bases). This CDR3 region has 12 residues. Germline V gives CDR1 MNHEY, CDR2 SMNVEV (reference sequence). Trimming left V 6 bases short and J 3 bases short, with 9 bases between.

This clonotype was seen more than once but under ten times. V usage is TRBV12-3 or TRBV12-4 and J usage is TRBJ2-1; 10 bases are a match to TRBD2. The CDR3 is 14 residues long. Losses at the gene ends were 8 bases for V and 6 bases for J; bases not matched to a gene: 7. The CDR3: CASFSGRRGNEQFF. CDR3 coding DNA: TGTGCCAGCTTTAGCGGGAGGAGGGGCAATGAGCAGTTCTTC.

The chain links TRBV7-2 to TRBJ2-5; D may be TRBD1 or TRBD2 (5 bases each). The CDR3 has 14 residues. Germline CDR1 is SGHTA and CDR2 is FQGNSA. V was clipped by 2 bases and J by 5 bases, with 12 bases between them. The CDR3 nucleotides read TGTGCCAGCAGCTTATGGTCCGGGGCCGAGACCCAGTACTTC. It specifies CASSLWSGAETQYF.

Details on this clonotype: This may come from a read error, since a much larger clone is one base off. CDR3: CSVEDFGSYNEQFF. CDR3 nucleotides: TGCAGCGTTGAAGACTTCGGCTCCTACAATGAGCAGTTCTTC. The chain uses TRBV29-1 and TRBJ2-1, with unresolved D. Germline-derived CDR1 and CDR2 are SQVTM and ANQGSEA. The ends were cut back, 0 bases at V and 0 bases at J, with 6 bases in the middle. This CDR3 comprises 14 residues.

There are many counts of this clonotype. The chain uses TRBV20-1 and TRBJ1-1; maybe TRBD1 (6 bases). This CDR3 comprises 14 residues. Trimming took off 1 base at V and 0 bases at J, with 9 bases between the two ends. CDR1 and CDR2 from the germline V gene are DFQATT and SNEGSKA (reference sequence). Written as DNA, the CDR3 is TGCAGTGCTAGAGGGGGGCTCATGAACACTGAAGCTTTCTTT. It encodes CSARGGLMNTEAFF.

The rearrangement joins TRBV4-3 to TRBJ1-2; D uncertain. The CDR3 has 16 residues. V lost 1 base and J lost 2, with 14 bases in between. The germline gives CDR1 LGHNA, CDR2 YSLEER. The CDR3 spells CASSQVFDLPNYGYTF. The CDR3 DNA follows: TGCGCCAGCAGCCAAGTTTTCGACCTACCCAACTATGGCTACACCTTC.

At least ten counts were recorded for this clonotype. This chain joins TRBV29-1 and TRBJ2-7; TRBD1 agrees at 9 bases. V was clipped by 5 bases and J by 6 bases; unmatched bases: 14. Per germline, CDR1 SQVTM and CDR2 ANQGSEA. The CDR3 has 15 residues. The CDR3: CSVTKDRGNKGEQYF. The CDR3 nucleotides are TGCAGCGTTACTAAGGACAGGGGTAATAAGGGCGAGCAGTACTTC.

V gene TRBV29-1 combines with J gene TRBJ2-7, with TRBD2 identical over 8 bases. The CDR3 is 14 amino acids. Germline values: CDR1 SQVTM, CDR2 ANQGSEA. Trimming cost V 4 bases and J 3 bases; bases outside gene matches: 8. The CDR3 coding sequence is TGCAGCGTTGCCGGCTGGACTAGCATCTACGAGCAGTACTTC. Its translation is CSVAGWTSIYEQYF.

This clonotype was observed a handful of times. The rearrangement joins TRBV5-4 to TRBJ2-4; TRBD2 matches at 9 bases. The germline CDR1 and CDR2 sequences are SGHNT and YYREEE (reference sequence). CDR3 size: 14 residues. V was clipped by 0 bases and J by 15 bases; unmatched bases: 10. CDR3 region: CASSLDGTSPVRYF. The CDR3 bases are TGTGCCAGCAGCTTGGACGGGACTAGCCCCGTTCGGTACTTC. Full variable domain (remainder filled in from reference TRBV5-4 and TRBJ2-4): ETGVTQSPTHLIKTRGQQVTLRCSSQSGHNTVSWYQQALGQGPQFIFQYYREEENGRGNFPPRFSGLQFPNYSSELNVNALELDDSALYLCASSLDGTSPVRYFGAGTRLSVL.

In its sample, this clonotype was seen a few times. The chain is built from TRBV7-2 and TRBJ2-3; 8 bases agree with TRBD2. Trimming removed 4 bases from V and 6 bases from J; junction bases left unmatched: 12. The germline V gene encodes CDR1 SGHTA and CDR2 FQGNSA. CDR3 length: 16 residues. Here the CDR3 DNA reads TGTGCCAGCAGCTCGGGTCCCGGGACTAGTTGGGATACGCAGTATTTT. Its translation is CASSSGPGTSWDTQYF.

There are a few counts of this clonotype. The rearrangement links TRBV27 to TRBJ2-2; the D call may be TRBD1 or TRBD2 (5 bases each). This CDR3 is built from 15 residues. Trimming removed 4 bases at V and 6 bases at J, with 15 bases between. Looked up from germline, CDR1 is MNHEY and CDR2 is SMNVEV (reference sequence). The CDR3 region is CASSYWVSGPGELFF. The CDR3 nucleotides read TGTGCCAGCAGTTATTGGGTTTCGGGGCCCGGGGAGCTGTTTTTT.

This clonotype showed up just a few times. J is TRBJ1-2 and V is TRBV12-3 or TRBV12-4; the D gene is possibly TRBD1 (5 bases). The V gene lost 8 bases and the J gene lost 4 bases, with 14 bases spanning the gap. The CDR3 consists of 13 residues. CDR3 loop: CASGSGGGYGYTF. For the CDR3, the DNA is TGTGCCAGCGGGTCTGGGGGTGGCTATGGCTACACCTTC.

This clonotype was found many times. The chain uses TRBV6-5 and TRBJ1-6; 7 bases fit TRBD1. This CDR3 contains 12 residues. CDR1 and CDR2 (germline): MNHEY, SVGAGI. V lost 6 bases and J lost 7; bases outside the gene matches: 0. The CDR3 reads CASRTGNSPLHF. Here the CDR3 DNA reads TGTGCCAGCAGGACAGGGAATTCACCCCTCCACTTT.

This clonotype was observed at least ten times. The rearrangement uses TRBV7-2 and TRBJ2-4; D is unresolved. The CDR3 is made up of 16 amino acids. Germline CDR1 SGHTA, CDR2 FQGNSA. The V end was cut by 5 bases, the J end by 0 bases, with 14 bases between. The CDR3 loop reads CASSRLGQVAKNIQYF. The CDR3 DNA reads TGTGCCAGCAGCCGATTAGGCCAGGTAGCCAAAAACATTCAGTACTTC.

This clonotype was seen a handful of times. The rearrangement uses TRBV6-1 and TRBJ2-3, with 11 bases identical to TRBD2. Trimming at V came to 9 bases and at J to 3 bases, leaving 11 bases not matched to a gene. The CDR3 contains 16 residues. The V gene's germline CDR1 is MNHNS and CDR2 SASEGT. The CDR3 bases are TGTGCCAGTTTCTCGCGGGGACTAGCGGTAACAGATACGCAGTATTTT. This gives the protein CASFSRGLAVTDTQYF.

This clonotype was seen at least ten times. The V and J genes are TRBV29-1 and TRBJ2-7; maybe TRBD1 (6 bases). With 1 base removed from V and 2 bases from J, the gap between germline ends came to 9 bases. CDR3 size: 13 residues. Germline lookup yields CDR1 SQVTM and CDR2 ANQGSEA. The CDR3 protein is CSVEGAGAYEQYF. The CDR3 DNA is TGCAGCGTTGAAGGGGCAGGGGCCTACGAGCAGTACTTC.

This clonotype has a count of ten or more. The chain employs TRBV21-1 and TRBJ2-1; TRBD2, the table's D call, was not compared with the DNA. TRBV21-1 is recorded as a pseudogene. This CDR3 spans 18 amino acids. The CDR3 region is CASSKGSGSSYSYNEQFF. CDR3 nucleotides: TGTGCCAGCAGCAAAGGTAGCGGGAGCTCCTACTCCTACAATGAGCAGTTCTTC.

This clonotype was recorded at least ten times. The V call is TRBV5-6, the J call TRBJ2-1; no clear D gene. CDR3 length: 15 amino acids. Trimming took 0 bases from V and 5 from J, leaving 12 bases between them. The germline gives CDR1 SGHDT, CDR2 YYEEEE. Written as DNA, the CDR3 is TGTGCCAGCAGCTTGGAGTCCAGAAGAAACAATGAGCAGTTCTTC. Residues: CASSLESRRNNEQFF.

There are a few counts of this clonotype. J is TRBJ1-3 and V is TRBV12-3 or TRBV12-4; D gene unclear. V shed 0 bases and J shed 4 bases, with 4 bases lying between them. The CDR3 is 13 residues long. The CDR3 protein is CASSLATGNTIYF. The CDR3 DNA follows: TGTGCCAGCAGTTTAGCGACGGGAAACACCATATATTTT.

This clonotype was recorded many times. The V call is TRBV19, the J call TRBJ2-4, with 10 nucleotides matching TRBD2. The CDR3 extends over 16 amino acids. The germline gives CDR1 LNHDA, CDR2 SQIVND (reference sequence). J gave up 3 bases and V 4 bases, and 6 bases lay outside the gene matches. The CDR3 nucleotides read TGTGCCAGTAGTACCCTAGCGGGGGTCGGCAAAAACATTCAGTACTTC. It specifies CASSTLAGVGKNIQYF. The full variable domain, completed using reference TRBV19 and TRBJ2-4, is DGGITQSPKYLFRKEGQNVTLSCEQNLNHDAMYWYRQDPGQGLRLIYYSQIVNDFQKGDIAEGYSVSREKKESFPLTVTSAQKNPTAFYLCASSTLAGVGKNIQYFGAGTRLSVL.

The sample holds many counts of this clonotype. The chain employs TRBV14 and TRBJ2-7; D is unresolved. Trimming stripped 1 base from V and 6 bases from J, with 13 bases between. The CDR3 spans 14 residues. Germline CDR1 and CDR2: SGHDN and FVKESK. The CDR3 region has the DNA TGTGCCAGCAGCCAAGGATTTGGTGATATCGAGCAGTACTTC. Protein product: CASSQGFGDIEQYF.

This clonotype occurred many times. This sequence joins TRBV14 and TRBJ2-1; weak D call: TRBD2 (5 bases). The CDR3 is 15 residues long. Trimming removed 4 bases from V and 2 bases from J, with 12 bases in between. Looked up from germline, CDR1 is SGHDN and CDR2 is FVKESK. The CDR3: CASSPRTSTYNEQFF. The CDR3 DNA follows: TGTGCCAGCAGCCCGAGGACTTCCACCTACAATGAGCAGTTCTTC.

There are many counts of this clonotype. This chain links TRBV6-5 with TRBJ2-1; 9 bases fit TRBD2. Trimming at V came to 5 bases and at J to 7 bases, leaving 12 bases not matched to a gene. Germline V gene data show CDR1 as MNHEY and CDR2 as SVGAGI. This CDR3 comprises 16 residues. In DNA, the CDR3 is TGTGCCAGCAGTCCTTCCGGCGGGAGGGTAAGGAATGAGCAGTTCTTC. Protein: CASSPSGGRVRNEQFF.

This clonotype was found many times. This sequence joins TRBV25-1 and TRBJ1-6; D is ambiguous. Trimming took off 7 bases at V and 5 bases at J, with 12 bases between the two ends. Germline assignment: CDR1 MGHDK and CDR2 SYGVNS. The CDR3 totals 14 residues. CDR3 DNA: TGTGCCAGCAAAACGGACCCGGATAATTCACCCCTCCACTTT. This translates into CASKTDPDNSPLHF.

This clonotype was picked up many times. The chain employs TRBV14 and TRBJ2-1, with TRBD2 as a possible D gene (6 bases). This CDR3 comprises 20 residues. Germline V gene sequence: CDR1 SGHDN, CDR2 FVKESK. V lost 3 bases and J 0 bases, leaving 24 bases between the germline ends. CDR3 DNA sequence: TGTGCCAGCAGCCACCAACTGGGACTTAGTCGACCGAGCTCCTACAATGAGCAGTTCTTC. This gives the protein CASSHQLGLSRPSSYNEQFF. Full variable domain (remainder filled in from reference TRBV14 and TRBJ2-1): EAGVTQFPSHSVIEKGQTVTLRCDPISGHDNLYWYRRVMGKEIKFLLHFVKESKQDESGMPNNRFLAERTGGTYSTLKVQPAELEDSGVYFCASSHQLGLSRPSSYNEQFFGPGTRLTVL.

This clonotype has only a few counts. The genes are TRBV7-2 and TRBJ2-4; possibly TRBD1 for D (7 bases). CDR1 is SGHTA and CDR2 is FQGNSA in the germline V gene. This CDR3 comprises 17 residues. The V and J ends lost 6 bases and 0 bases respectively, with 18 bases between them. The CDR3 DNA reads TGTGCCAGCAGACAAGCAGGGGGGTTACTAGCCAAAAACATTCAGTACTTC. Protein sequence: CASRQAGGLLAKNIQYF. Variable domain in full (rest from reference TRBV7-2 and TRBJ2-4): GAGVSQSPSNKVTEKGKDVELRCDPISGHTALYWYRQSLGQGLEFLIYFQGNSAPDKSGLPSDRFSAERTGGSVSTLTIQRTQQEDSAVYLCASRQAGGLLAKNIQYFGAGTRLSVL.